This is a list of T cell receptor beta chains from one sample in a study of PD-L1 blockade in urothelial cancer. TCRdb's copy holds only in-frame clones and misses some; the assay was immunoSEQ multiplex PCR. The sample yields 40,000 to 45,000 clones, 82% seen once. The sample was PBMCs, taken around atezolizumab (anti-PD-L1) treatment. The receptors stem from a man between 65 and 79 years old with urothelial cancer. The CDR3 runs from the conserved cysteine through the conserved F or W. The order of the fields is J gene, D gene, clone size, V gene, CDR3 DNA, CDR3 protein. A D gene is named only where the DNA matches it firmly. Expanded clones are given a class, and other clones once, few, many or no size at all.

J: TRBJ2-7
D: TRBD1
size: .
V: TRBV28
DNA: TGTGCCAGCAGTCCACGGACAGGGGTCGGAGAGCAGTACTTC
CDR3: CASSPRTGVGEQYF

J: TRBJ1-2
D: .
size: .
V: TRBV10-3
DNA: TGTGCCATCAGTGACCCTACAGGGAACTATGGCTACACCTTC
CDR3: CAISDPTGNYGYTF

J: TRBJ1-2
D: TRBD1
size: .
V: TRBV15
DNA: TGTGCCACCAGCAGAGGATTTAGGACAGGGGATATTGGCTACACCTTC
CDR3: CATSRGFRTGDIGYTF

J: TRBJ1-2
D: .
size: .
V: TRBV4-1
DNA: TGCGCCAGCAGCCAAGATACGGGGTACGGCTACACCTTC
CDR3: CASSQDTGYGYTF

J: TRBJ2-7
D: .
size: .
V: TRBV7-2
DNA: TGTGCCAGCAGCTTATCCCGCCAGGGTGGCTACGAGCAGTACTTC
CDR3: CASSLSRQGGYEQYF

J: TRBJ2-3
D: TRBD2
size: .
V: TRBV2
DNA: TGTGCCAGCTCCGGGACTAGCGGGAGCAGGGATACGCAGTATTTT
CDR3: CASSGTSGSRDTQYF

J: TRBJ2-5
D: .
size: .
V: TRBV7-8
DNA: TGTGCCAGCAGCCCTCTCCGAGAGACCCAGTACTTC
CDR3: CASSPLRETQYF

J: TRBJ1-2
D: .
size: .
V: TRBV4-1
DNA: TGCGCCAGCAGCCAACATGCGGAGAACTATGGCTACACCTTC
CDR3: CASSQHAENYGYTF

J: TRBJ1-1
D: .
size: .
V: TRBV18
DNA: TGTGCCAGCTCACCGAGACAGAATTCGAACACTGAAGCTTTCTTT
CDR3: CASSPRQNSNTEAFF

J: TRBJ2-7
D: TRBD1
size: .
V: TRBV5-4
DNA: TGTGCCAGCAGCCTGGACAGGGGTGGCGAGCAGTACTTC
CDR3: CASSLDRGGEQYF

J: TRBJ2-5
D: TRBD2
size: once
V: TRBV7-9
DNA: TGTGCCAGCAGCCCGACTAGCGGACAAGAGACCCAGTACTTC
CDR3: CASSPTSGQETQYF

J: TRBJ2-7
D: TRBD1
size: .
V: TRBV28
DNA: TGTGCCAGCAGTGGGACAGGGAACTACGAGCAGTACTTC
CDR3: CASSGTGNYEQYF

J: TRBJ2-7
D: TRBD1
size: few
V: TRBV19
DNA: TGTGCCAGTAGTTCCCGGACAGGCTACGAGCAGTACTTC
CDR3: CASSSRTGYEQYF

J: TRBJ2-1
D: .
size: .
V: TRBV7-2
DNA: TGTGCCAGCAGCCGCATCCGTTCGAGGATGGGGGCCAGTGAGCAGTTCTTC
CDR3: CASSRIRSRMGASEQFF

J: TRBJ1-1
D: TRBD1
size: .
V: TRBV12-5
DNA: TGTGCTAGTGGCACCACCACGGGACAGGGGAACACTGAAGCTTTCTTT
CDR3: CASGTTTGQGNTEAFF

J: TRBJ2-4
D: TRBD1
size: .
V: TRBV19
DNA: TGTGCCAGTAGTATTACCGGGACAGGGGCCAAAAACATTCAGTACTTC
CDR3: CASSITGTGAKNIQYF

J: TRBJ2-5
D: TRBD2
size: .
V: TRBV14
DNA: TGTGCCAGCAGCGAGGGACTAGCGGTAGATGAGACCCAGTACTTC
CDR3: CASSEGLAVDETQYF

J: TRBJ1-6
D: .
size: .
V: TRBV21-1
DNA: TGTGCCAGCACCAGGGACAGTGATTCACCCCTCCACTTT
CDR3: CASTRDSDSPLHF

J: TRBJ2-7
D: .
size: .
V: TRBV18
DNA: TGTGCCAGCTCACCAGAGGGTTACGAGCAGTACTTC
CDR3: CASSPEGYEQYF

J: TRBJ2-7
D: .
size: .
V: TRBV27
DNA: TGTGCCAGCAGTAAGGGCAGGGTTTACGAGCAGTACTTC
CDR3: CASSKGRVYEQYF

J: TRBJ1-1
D: .
size: .
V: TRBV15
DNA: TGTGCCACCAGCATTGGGCGGGCCAGAAGGAGGAACACTGAAGCTTTCTTT
CDR3: CATSIGRARRRNTEAFF

J: TRBJ2-5
D: .
size: .
V: TRBV7-3
DNA: TGTGCCAGCAGCTTGGACAGCTCAGAAGAGACCCAGTACTTC
CDR3: CASSLDSSEETQYF

J: TRBJ1-1
D: .
size: .
V: TRBV18
DNA: TGTGCCAGCTCACGCACACGAGGAGGGGACACTGAAGCTTTCTTT
CDR3: CASSRTRGGDTEAFF

J: TRBJ2-7
D: .
size: .
V: TRBV30
DNA: TGTGCCTGGGCGGGACAGTACTACGAGCAGTACTTC
CDR3: CAWAGQYYEQYF

J: TRBJ1-5
D: .
size: .
V: TRBV28
DNA: TGTGCCAGCAGCCCCCCAGCGTCCCGGGAGGATCAGCCCCAGCATTTT
CDR3: CASSPPASREDQPQHF

J: TRBJ2-7
D: .
size: .
V: TRBV28
DNA: TGTGCCAGCAGTTTACAGGGTATCAACGAGCAGTACTTC
CDR3: CASSLQGINEQYF

J: TRBJ1-2
D: .
size: few
V: TRBV11-2
DNA: TGTGCCAGCAGTCAAGAGGGTAATGGCTACACCTTC
CDR3: CASSQEGNGYTF

J: TRBJ2-3
D: TRBD2
size: .
V: TRBV6-1
DNA: TGTGCCAGCAAACGGGGGGGCCTCACAGATACGCAGTATTTT
CDR3: CASKRGGLTDTQYF

J: TRBJ2-3
D: TRBD2
size: .
V: TRBV30
DNA: TGTGCCTGGAGTGTACGAAGCGGGGGGACAGATACGCAGTATTTT
CDR3: CAWSVRSGGTDTQYF

J: TRBJ2-5
D: TRBD1
size: few
V: TRBV2
DNA: TGTGCCAGCAGCCGACAGGGCGGTAATACGGAGACCCAGTACTTC
CDR3: CASSRQGGNTETQYF

J: TRBJ1-1
D: .
size: .
V: TRBV6-1
DNA: TGTGCCAGCAGTGATCGGGGTCGGAACACTGAAGCTTTCTTT
CDR3: CASSDRGRNTEAFF